This note documents a single T cell receptor (beta chain) sequence. This clonotype was detected only a few times. The specificity of this receptor is unknown. Base qualities are not at hand, and no much larger clone is one base apart. The data were obtained in a study of T cells in Graves' hyperthyroidism and ophthalmopathy (dated by TCRdb to between 2018 and 2020). In the study overall: Peripheral blood samples were taken at the time of initial diagnosis, prior to any treatment. TCR V-J signatures able to tell the groups apart were searched for in a discovery cohort of 95 to 100 patients, of whom more than 40 had Graves' ophthalmopathy and more than 55 had stable Graves' hyperthyroidism. Whether ophthalmopathy could be predicted prospectively was tested in an independent validation cohort made up of under 20 hyperthyroidism patients plus 17 patients who later progressed to ophthalmopathy. The 75 to 100 discovery patients were divided at random into training and test sets in a 7:3 ratio. The study also compared thyroid tissue and blood T-cell repertoires from several Graves' hyperthyroidism patients. After blood sampling, hyperthyroidism patients were treated with methimazole at a starting dose of 30 mg daily, and ophthalmopathy patients were treated with high-dose intravenous methylprednisolone. TCR Vbeta CDR3 sequencing of roughly 140 peripheral blood samples (over 40 ophthalmopathy, 70 to 85 hyperthyroidism and roughly 17 progressor patients) is reported in the paper.

The cysteine opens and the phenylalanine closes a CDR3 of 14 amino acids. Just CDR3 DNA is preserved here, 42 bases in frame from base 1. Sequences PRHDT (CDR1) and FYEKMQ (CDR2) are obtained from the germline V gene (reference sequence). V trim: 5 bases; J trim: 8 bases; unmatched bases: 6. Broad study findings and their caveats: Most expanded thyroid clonotypes (frequency above 0.001) were also detected in blood, a finding suggesting that blood repertoires may reflect thyroid immune responses. In validation, the model predicted progression to ophthalmopathy a median of around 6.5 months before onset, with 65% to 71% sensitivity and roughly 77% specificity. A 13 V-J signature model separated ophthalmopathy from stable hyperthyroidism, with around 88% sensitivity and around 84% specificity in cross-validation and 80%/75% in testing. Sample size was not statistically predetermined, and investigators were not blinded to group allocation.

Stable Graves' hyperthyroidism was defined as the absence of progression to ophthalmopathy over 18 months of follow-up. Hyperthyroidism patients were aged 18 to 65 years and newly diagnosed, with disease duration of less than 2 months. Patients with uncontrolled infections, other autoimmune diseases, pregnancy or lactation were excluded. Clinical symptoms, serum thyroxine and TRAb, thyroid ultrasound, and orbital computed tomography formed the basis for the diagnoses. PBMCs were separated from 8 to 10 ml of fresh peripheral blood using Ficoll-Paque density gradient centrifugation. Total RNA was extracted with Trizol reagent, and quality was checked on an Agilent 2100 Bioanalyzer. Amplification of TCR beta CDR3 regions was carried out from RNA transcripts. A first-round RT-PCR of the TCR CDR3 used the HTBI primer set with the Qiagen OneStep RT-PCR kit. The libraries were constructed in a second round of multiplex PCR and then size-selected and purified. Libraries were sequenced paired-end with 100 bp reads on an Illumina HiSeq2000. As for the authors' bioinformatics: Raw data were processed with SOAPnuke, discarding reads with adapters, uncalled bases, mean Phred below 15, or no exact constant-primer or identifier match. COPE v1.2.5 was used to merge the high-quality paired reads, and each unique nucleotide sequence was defined as a clonotype. MiTCR v1.1 was used to align clonotypes to the IMGT TRBV, TRBD and TRBJ reference segments. Analysis was restricted to V-J combinations with a frequency above 0.0001, which covered roughly 99% of repertoires. The TCS score was defined as F50 (clonal expansion) divided by E x V (chaos), with BLOSUM62-based TCRdist calculated between CDR3 peptides within each V-J. Welch's t-statistics and random forest reduced 450 to 600 V-J features to some 14, which were used in a naive Bayes classifier (R e1071). TCRdb applied fastp at Q25 and MiXCR to the public reads, then kept only in-frame beta chains. Merged by CDR3 protein, the rows form single entries marked with the most common genes and DNA. The V and J calls and clone size are TCRdb's, not the authors'. This sample holds 380,000 or so distinct CDR3 sequences; 15% to 20% were observed only once. The ten largest clonotypes hold about 4% of the sample.

The clonotype originates from a woman aged 18-29 years with Graves' hyperthyroidism. The sequenced material came from blood. The rearrangement combines TRBV13 with TRBJ2-4, with 10 central nucleotides matching TRBD1. The CDR3 amino acid sequence is: CASSLGQGRYIQYF. The nucleotides read TGTGCCAGCAGCCTGGGACAGGGGAGGTACATTCAGTACTTC.